The next 10 T cell receptor beta chains were all read from a single sample in a study of cytomegalovirus exposure and HLA in healthy donors. The PCR employed 60 Vbeta primers together with 13 Jbeta primers. TCRdb keeps only in-frame clones here, not all; method: immunoSEQ multiplex PCR. The sample includes 150,000 to 200,000 clones, more than 60% seen only once; the top ten take 3.5% to 5.5%. Specimen: PBMCs. The receptors stem from a man in his forties in good health and CMV-seronegative.

CDR3 in amino acids: CASSVAGVDQETQYF. CDR3 in DNA: TGCGCCAGCAGCGTGGCAGGGGTAGACCAAGAGACCCAGTACTTC. This chain uses TRBV5-1 with TRBJ2-5, with D possibly matching TRBD1 (6 bases). V lost 4 bases and J lost 0, with 13 bases in between. The length of the CDR3 is 15 residues. Germline-derived CDR1 and CDR2 are SGHRS and YFSETQ.

This chain connects TRBV30 to TRBJ1-6, with D unclear. This CDR3 is 16 amino acids long. Per the germline V gene, CDR1 is GTSNPN and CDR2 is SVGIG (reference sequence). V shed 1 base and J shed 7 bases, with 17 bases lying between them. Here the CDR3 DNA reads TGTGCCTGGAGTGCCGACACAGTGACCCAGAATTCACCCCTCCACTTT. This encodes CAWSADTVTQNSPLHF.

This clone was counted once. The chain employs TRBV7-2 and TRBJ2-1; 13 nucleotides agree with TRBD2. Germline V gene sequence: CDR1 SGHTA, CDR2 FQGNSA. CDR3 length: 16 residues. After removal of 4 bases from V and 7 bases from J, the junction contained 7 bases not matched to a gene. CDR3 sequence: CASSSRTSGGLNEQFF. The CDR3 DNA follows: TGTGCCAGCAGCTCGCGGACTAGCGGGGGCCTAAATGAGCAGTTCTTC.

The CDR3 bases are TGCGCCAGCAGCTTGGCATGGGGACAGGATTACTACGAGCAGTACTTC. It yields the protein CASSLAWGQDYYEQYF. The rearrangement uses TRBV5-1 and TRBJ2-7; 8 nucleotides agree with TRBD1. Losses at the gene ends were 0 bases for V and 3 bases for J; bases not matched to a gene: 8. Germline V gene sequence: CDR1 SGHRS, CDR2 YFSETQ. This CDR3 has 16 residues.

The chain uses TRBV11-1 and TRBJ2-7, with D tentatively TRBD1 (6 bases). Trimming removed 5 bases from V and 2 bases from J, with 16 bases in between. This CDR3 is built from 15 residues. Germline CDR1 reads SGHAT; CDR2 reads FQDESV (reference sequence). The CDR3 is CASSIQQGLTYEQYF. The CDR3 nucleotides read TGTGCCAGCAGCATCCAACAGGGTTTGACCTACGAGCAGTACTTC.

J is TRBJ2-5 and V is TRBV10-1; TRBD1 might be the D (5 bases). The CDR3 sequence is 14 residues long. Germline values: CDR1 WNHNN, CDR2 SYGVQD (reference sequence). The ends were cut back, 0 bases at V and 7 bases at J, with 12 bases in the middle. CDR3 in amino acids: CASSESKGLGTQYF. CDR3 sequence (DNA): TGCGCCAGCAGTGAGTCGAAGGGGTTAGGGACCCAGTACTTC.

This rearrangement joins TRBV4-1 to TRBJ1-1; D is uncertain. V gave up 7 bases and J gave up 1 base, with 16 bases separating them. The CDR3 is 15 amino acids. Germline V gene data show CDR1 as MGHRA and CDR2 as YSYEKL. In DNA, the CDR3 is TGCGCCAGCACCCTCTCTGGTCAGGCGAACACTGAAGCTTTCTTT. Protein product: CASTLSGQANTEAFF.

The V and J genes are TRBV4-2 and TRBJ2-3, with a tentative D call TRBD2 (7 bases). The CDR3 covers 17 residues. CDR1 is LGHNA and CDR2 is YNFKEQ in the germline V gene. V lost 1 base, J lost 5 bases, and 19 bases lay in between. The CDR3 spells CASSQVGRRGLGDTQYF. CDR3 sequence (DNA): TGTGCCAGCAGCCAAGTAGGTAGGCGGGGGCTGGGAGATACGCAGTATTTT.

Remarks on this clone: This same CDR3 is encoded by further DNA sequences in the sample. This rearrangement joins TRBV6-5 to TRBJ2-7; 8 bases are shared with TRBD2. Germline V gene sequence: CDR1 MNHEY, CDR2 SVGAGI. Trimming at V came to 2 bases and at J to 4 bases, leaving 4 bases not matched to a gene. The CDR3 runs 14 residues. The CDR3, as DNA: TGTGCCAGCAGTTACCGGGGGGGACCTTACGAGCAGTACTTC. Protein: CASSYRGGPYEQYF.

This clone was recorded a few times. The rearrangement uses TRBV10-2 and TRBJ1-2, with D tentatively TRBD1 (5 bases). The CDR3 totals 13 residues. Germline V lookup: CDR1 WSHSY, CDR2 SAAADI. V shed 6 bases and J shed 6 bases, with 14 bases lying between them. The CDR3 sequence: CASRRGEGDGYTF. The CDR3 DNA sequence: TGCGCCAGCAGAAGAGGGGAGGGCGATGGCTACACCTTC.